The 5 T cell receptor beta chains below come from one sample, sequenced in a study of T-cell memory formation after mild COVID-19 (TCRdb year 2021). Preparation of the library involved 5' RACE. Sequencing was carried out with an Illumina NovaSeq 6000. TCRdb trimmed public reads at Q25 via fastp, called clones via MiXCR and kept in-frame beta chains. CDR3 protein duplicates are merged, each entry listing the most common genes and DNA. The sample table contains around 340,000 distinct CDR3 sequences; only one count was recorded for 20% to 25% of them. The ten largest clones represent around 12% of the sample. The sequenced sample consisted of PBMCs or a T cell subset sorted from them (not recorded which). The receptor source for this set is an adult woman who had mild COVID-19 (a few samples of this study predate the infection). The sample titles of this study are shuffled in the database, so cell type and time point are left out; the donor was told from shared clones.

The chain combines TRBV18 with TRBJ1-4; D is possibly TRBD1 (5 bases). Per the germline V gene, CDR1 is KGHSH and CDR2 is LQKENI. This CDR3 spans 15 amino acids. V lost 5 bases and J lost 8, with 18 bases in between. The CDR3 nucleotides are TGTGCCAGCTCAGGTCCCGGGACGATAGACGAAAAACTGTTTTTT. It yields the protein CASSGPGTIDEKLFF. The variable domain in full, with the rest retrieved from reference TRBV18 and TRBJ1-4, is NAGVMQNPRHLVRRRGQEARLRCSPMKGHSHVYWYRQLPEEGLKFMVYLQKENIIDESGMPKERFSAEFPKEGPSILRIQQVVRGDSAAYFCASSGPGTIDEKLFFGSGTQLSVL.

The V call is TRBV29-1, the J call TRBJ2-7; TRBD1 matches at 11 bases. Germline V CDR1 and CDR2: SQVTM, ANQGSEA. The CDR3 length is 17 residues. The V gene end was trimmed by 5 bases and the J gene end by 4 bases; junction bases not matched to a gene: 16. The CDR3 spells CSVLTRRTGGLRYEQYF. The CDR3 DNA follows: TGCAGCGTTCTAACACGCCGGACAGGGGGCCTTCGGTACGAGCAGTACTTC.

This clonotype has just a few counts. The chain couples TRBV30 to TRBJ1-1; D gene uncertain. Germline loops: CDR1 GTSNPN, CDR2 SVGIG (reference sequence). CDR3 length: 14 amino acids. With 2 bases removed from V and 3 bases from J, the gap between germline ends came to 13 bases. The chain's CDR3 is CAWSRATRDTEAFF. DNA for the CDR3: TGTGCCTGGAGTAGGGCAACAAGGGACACTGAAGCTTTCTTT.

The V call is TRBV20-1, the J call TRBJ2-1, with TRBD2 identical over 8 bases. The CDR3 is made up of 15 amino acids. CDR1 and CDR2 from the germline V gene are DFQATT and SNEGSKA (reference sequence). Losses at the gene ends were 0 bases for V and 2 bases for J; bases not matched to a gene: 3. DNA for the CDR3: TGCAGTGCTAGAGAGCTAGCGGGTACCTACAATGAGCAGTTCTTC. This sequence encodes CSARELAGTYNEQFF.

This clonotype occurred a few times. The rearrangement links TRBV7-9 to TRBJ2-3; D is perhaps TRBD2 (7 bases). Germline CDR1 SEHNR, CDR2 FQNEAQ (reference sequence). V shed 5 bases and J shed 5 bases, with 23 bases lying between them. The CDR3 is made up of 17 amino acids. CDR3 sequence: CASSLPFGEGGRDTQYF. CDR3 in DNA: TGTGCCAGCAGCCTCCCGTTCGGGGAGGGGGGGAGAGATACGCAGTATTTT.